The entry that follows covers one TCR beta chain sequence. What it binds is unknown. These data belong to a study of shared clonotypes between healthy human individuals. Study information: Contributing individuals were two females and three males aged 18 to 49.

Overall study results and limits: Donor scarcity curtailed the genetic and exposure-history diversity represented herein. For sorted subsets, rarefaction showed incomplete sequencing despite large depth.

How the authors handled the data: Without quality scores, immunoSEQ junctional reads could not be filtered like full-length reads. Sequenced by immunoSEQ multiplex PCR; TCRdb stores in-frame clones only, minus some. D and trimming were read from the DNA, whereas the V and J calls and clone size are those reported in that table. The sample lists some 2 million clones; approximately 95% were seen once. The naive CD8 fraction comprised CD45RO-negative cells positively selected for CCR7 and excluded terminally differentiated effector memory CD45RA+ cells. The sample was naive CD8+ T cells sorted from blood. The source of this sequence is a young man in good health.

The CDR3 loop reads CASSSGIHEQYF. The CDR3 region has the DNA TGTGCCAGCAGTTCCGGGATCCACGAGCAGTACTTC. V usage is TRBV27 and J usage is TRBJ2-7; D possibly corresponds to TRBD2 (5 bases). The germline gives CDR1 MNHEY, CDR2 SMNVEV (reference sequence). The CDR3 consists of 12 residues. Trimming pared 4 bases from V and 5 bases from J, leaving 9 bases between.